Listed here are 30 T cell receptor beta chains from one sample, sequenced in a study of cytomegalovirus exposure and HLA in healthy donors. Primers for the PCR totalled 60 Vbeta and 13 Jbeta. Produced via immunoSEQ multiplex PCR; TCRdb's table is partial and in-frame only. The table records 150,000 to 200,000 clones, 79% of them present only once. The sequenced material came from PBMCs. All receptors come from a woman aged 45-65 years in good health and CMV-seronegative.

The chain links TRBV19 to TRBJ1-5; D not resolved. The CDR3 has 14 amino acids. The V and J ends lost 7 bases and 0 bases respectively, with 10 bases between them. Germline CDR1 is LNHDA and CDR2 is SQIVND (reference sequence). The CDR3 here is CASKRGYSNQPQHF. DNA of the CDR3: TGTGCCAGTAAGCGCGGGTATAGCAATCAGCCCCAGCATTTT.

This chain joins TRBV4-3 and TRBJ2-5; TRBD2 matches 7 bases. Germline loops: CDR1 LGHNA, CDR2 YSLEER. The CDR3 consists of 19 residues. V lost 0 bases to trimming and J lost 5 bases; unmatched junction nucleotides: 18. CDR3 region: CASSQDIGWGGATMETQYF. CDR3 DNA sequence: TGCGCCAGCAGCCAAGATATTGGGTGGGGGGGAGCGACTATGGAGACCCAGTACTTC.

Points on this clone: A junction boundary mismatches the germline segment, possibly from a read error. This chain joins TRBV28 and TRBJ1-2; the D gene is possibly TRBD1 (5 bases). Germline assignment: CDR1 MDHEN and CDR2 SYDVKM. The length of the CDR3 is 10 residues. CDR3 coding DNA: TGTGCCAGCAGTGGGACTTTCCTTGCCTTC. This gives the protein CASSGTFLAF.

The chain is built from TRBV28 and TRBJ1-2; possible D gene TRBD1, 5 bases. This CDR3 has 14 residues. Germline V gene sequence: CDR1 MDHEN, CDR2 SYDVKM. Trimming cost V 4 bases and J 3 bases, with 12 bases left between them. The CDR3 loop reads CASSSSQGYYGYTF. Written as DNA, the CDR3 is TGTGCCAGCAGTTCCTCTCAGGGTTACTATGGCTACACCTTC.

This clone was observed a handful of times. The chain is built from TRBV5-8 and TRBJ2-1; TRBD2 agrees at 12 bases. V dropped 1 base and J dropped 0; count of bases not matched to a gene: 11. From germline, CDR1 is SGHTS and CDR2 YDEGEE. CDR3 size: 20 residues. Here the CDR3 reads CASSLLGLAGGPSSYNEQFF. The CDR3, as DNA: TGTGCCAGCAGCTTGCTCGGGCTAGCGGGGGGGCCGAGCTCCTACAATGAGCAGTTCTTC.

The rearrangement links TRBV27 to TRBJ2-1; 8 bases agree with TRBD2. The CDR3 contains 14 residues. CDR1 and CDR2 from the germline V gene are MNHEY and SMNVEV (reference sequence). V lost 6 bases, J lost 4 bases, and 5 bases stayed unmatched. This CDR3 is CASRLGTSYNEQFF. DNA of the CDR3: TGTGCCAGCAGGCTCGGGACTAGTTACAATGAGCAGTTCTTC.

This chain uses TRBV7-9 with TRBJ2-7; D is unresolved. Germline CDR1 SEHNR, CDR2 FQNEAQ (reference sequence). CDR3 length equals 13 residues. V shed 2 bases and J shed 4 bases, with 9 bases lying between them. CDR3 bases: TGTGCCAGCAGCTTACCCCCGGTTTACGAGCAGTACTTC. This codes for CASSLPPVYEQYF.

The V and J genes are TRBV5-6 and TRBJ2-2, with 8 bases that match TRBD2. V was clipped by 4 bases and J by 3 bases; unmatched bases: 8. Germline V gives CDR1 SGHDT, CDR2 YYEEEE. This CDR3 contains 16 residues. Here the CDR3 DNA reads TGTGCCAGCAGCCAAAGACTAGCGCAGTACACCGGGGAGCTGTTTTTT. Translating it yields CASSQRLAQYTGELFF.

The V gene is TRBV5-1, the J gene TRBJ2-1; TRBD2 matches at 10 bases. V lost 4 bases to trimming and J lost 5 bases; unmatched junction nucleotides: 6. There are 15 residues in the CDR3. CDR1 SGHRS and CDR2 YFSETQ come from the germline V gene. CDR3 sequence: CASSLPSGSNNEQFF. DNA of the CDR3: TGCGCCAGCAGCCTTCCTAGCGGGAGTAACAATGAGCAGTTCTTC.

The chain joins TRBV30 to TRBJ1-1, with D tentatively TRBD1 (5 bases). Germline CDR1 is GTSNPN and CDR2 is SVGIG (reference sequence). V was pared by 0 bases and J by 7 bases, with 12 bases between. The CDR3 is 13 amino acids. The CDR3: CAWSVLGRGEAFF. As DNA, the CDR3 is TGTGCCTGGAGTGTACTTGGAAGGGGTGAAGCTTTCTTT.

The V and J genes are TRBV19 and TRBJ1-1; D call uncertain. Trimming left V 5 bases short and J 4 bases short, with 17 bases between. The CDR3 spans 15 residues. Germline V gives CDR1 LNHDA, CDR2 SQIVND (reference sequence). The CDR3 bases are TGTGCCAGTAGTCCCCGCCCGCTTTCGGGCACTGAAGCTTTCTTT. Protein: CASSPRPLSGTEAFF.

The chain is built from TRBV27 and TRBJ2-7; 8 bases are a match to TRBD1. The CDR3 runs 12 residues. The V and J ends lost 5 bases and 4 bases, in that order; junction bases with no gene match: 1. Germline V gene sequence: CDR1 MNHEY, CDR2 SMNVEV (reference sequence). CDR3 DNA sequence: TGTGCCAGCAGTGACAGGGGATACGAGCAGTACTTC. It codes for CASSDRGYEQYF.

The gene calls are TRBV5-6 and TRBJ1-2; no clear D. Germline V CDR1 and CDR2: SGHDT, YYEEEE. This CDR3 is built from 11 residues. Trimming left V 0 bases short and J 8 bases short, with 5 bases between. The CDR3 bases are TGTGCCAGCAGCTTGGTCGGGGGCTACACCTTC. Residues: CASSLVGGYTF.

The V gene is TRBV25-1, the J gene TRBJ2-7, with D maybe TRBD2 (5 bases). The CDR3 has 13 residues. The V end was cut by 5 bases, the J end by 6 bases, with 14 bases between. Germline V CDR1 and CDR2: MGHDK, SYGVNS. This chain's CDR3 is CASSLSGNPEQYF. As DNA, the CDR3 is TGTGCCAGCAGTCTTTCCGGGAATCCCGAGCAGTACTTC.

This clone was observed a handful of times. Within the sample, other DNA sequences also encode this same CDR3. J is TRBJ2-7 and V is TRBV5-1; a possible D gene is TRBD2 (5 bases). The CDR3 loop spans 15 amino acids. Germline V gene sequence: CDR1 SGHRS, CDR2 YFSETQ. Trimming removed 0 bases at V and 1 base at J, with 11 bases between. The CDR3 nucleotides read TGCGCCAGCAGCTTGGGCGGGCCGCCATCCTACGAGCAGTACTTC. This sequence encodes CASSLGGPPSYEQYF.

J is TRBJ1-5 and V is TRBV5-8; a weak D match, TRBD1 (6 bases). Trimming took 4 bases from V and 2 from J, leaving 10 bases between them. The CDR3 has 14 amino acids. The germline V gene has CDR1 SGHTS and CDR2 YDEGEE. The CDR3 DNA follows: TGTGCCAGCAGCATACGACAGGGCAATCAGCCCCAGCATTTT. This encodes CASSIRQGNQPQHF.

This clone has just a few counts. V is TRBV5-1 and J is TRBJ2-1; 8 positions agree with TRBD1. V lost 0 bases and J lost 7; bases outside the gene matches: 3. Per germline, CDR1 SGHRS and CDR2 YFSETQ. The CDR3 consists of 14 residues. In DNA form, the CDR3 reads TGCGCCAGCAGCTTGGCGCAGGGGGCGAATGAGCAGTTCTTC. As protein: CASSLAQGANEQFF. The variable domain in full, completed from reference TRBV5-1 and TRBJ2-1, reads KAGVTQTPRYLIKTRGQQVTLSCSPISGHRSVSWYQQTPGQGLQFLFEYFSETQRNKGNFPGRFSGRQFSNSRSEMNVSTLELGDSALYLCASSLAQGANEQFFGPGTRLTVL.

This rearrangement joins TRBV7-2 to TRBJ2-7, with 9 nucleotides matching TRBD2. This CDR3 contains 16 residues. The V gene's germline CDR1 is SGHTA and CDR2 FQGNSA. Trimming cost V 2 bases and J 2 bases; bases outside gene matches: 7. Written as DNA, the CDR3 is TGTGCCAGCAGCTTACTGGGACTAGCCGCTACCTACGAGCAGTACTTC. Its protein is CASSLLGLAATYEQYF.

The V call is TRBV4-2, the J call TRBJ1-6; D remains ambiguous. This CDR3 is 14 amino acids long. The germline V and J ends were trimmed by 1 base and 8 bases, with 9 bases remaining between them. Germline-derived CDR1 and CDR2 are LGHNA and YNFKEQ. Here the CDR3 reads CASSQVGSDSPLHF. CDR3 nucleotide sequence: TGTGCCAGCAGCCAAGTGGGGAGTGATTCACCCCTCCACTTT.

This chain links TRBV7-2 with TRBJ1-2, with 7 positions matching TRBD1. J lost 7 bases, V lost 4 bases, and 9 bases had no gene match. CDR1 is SGHTA, CDR2 FQGNSA, per germline. The CDR3 totals 14 residues. DNA for the CDR3: TGTGCCAGCAGCTCGTGGACAGGAACCCCTGGCTACACCTTC. It specifies CASSSWTGTPGYTF.

The CDR3 spells CASSPPGLAGGDTQYF. The CDR3 region has the DNA TGTGCCAGCTCACCGCCGGGACTAGCGGGAGGAGATACGCAGTATTTT. The chain links TRBV18 to TRBJ2-3; 15 nucleotides align to TRBD2. Germline CDR1 and CDR2: KGHSH and LQKENI. V lost 3 bases, J lost 5 bases, and 3 bases stayed unmatched. The CDR3 spans 16 residues.

The chain employs TRBV28 and TRBJ1-1; TRBD1 agrees at 8 bases. This CDR3 has 14 amino acids. Germline values: CDR1 MDHEN, CDR2 SYDVKM. With V trimmed by 7 bases and J by 3 bases, 7 bases remained unmatched. The DNA of the CDR3 is TGTGCCAGCATCCTCGGACAGGGATACACTGAAGCTTTCTTT. It is translated as CASILGQGYTEAFF. The full variable domain, with the rest looked up from reference TRBV28 and TRBJ1-1, is DVKVTQSSRYLVKRTGEKVFLECVQDMDHENMFWYRQDPGLGLRLIYFSYDVKMKEKGDIPEGYSVSREKKERFSLILESASTNQTSMYLCASILGQGYTEAFFGQGTRLTVV.

The chain recombines TRBV5-8 with TRBJ1-5; D may be TRBD1 (6 bases). CDR1 SGHTS and CDR2 YDEGEE come from the germline V gene. Trimming took 0 bases from V and 6 from J, leaving 10 bases between them. This CDR3 region has 14 residues. CDR3: CASSLEGGPQPQHF. The CDR3 DNA sequence: TGTGCCAGCAGCTTGGAAGGGGGACCTCAGCCCCAGCATTTT.

The chain recombines TRBV29-1 with TRBJ2-7; D perhaps matches TRBD1 (8 bases). This CDR3 is 17 amino acids long. Looked up from germline, CDR1 is SQVTM and CDR2 is ANQGSEA. V shed 3 bases and J shed 3 bases, with 24 bases lying between them. The DNA of the CDR3 is TGCAGCGTTGAGTCTAGGCGGGGGCAGGGGGCTTACTACGAGCAGTACTTC. Translation gives CSVESRRGQGAYYEQYF.

This clone was observed a few times. The rearrangement links TRBV5-4 to TRBJ1-1; D may be TRBD1 (6 bases). The CDR3 runs to 14 residues. Per germline, CDR1 SGHNT and CDR2 YYREEE (reference sequence). Trimming cost V 0 bases and J 8 bases, with 14 bases left between them. The CDR3 is CASSLAGDPKEAFF. CDR3 bases: TGTGCCAGCAGCTTGGCAGGGGATCCTAAGGAAGCTTTCTTT.

This clone was seen a few times. The genes are TRBV7-2 and TRBJ2-5, with 7 bases that match TRBD1. CDR3 length equals 15 residues. V lost 5 bases and J lost 2; bases outside the gene matches: 8. Germline V gene sequence: CDR1 SGHTA, CDR2 FQGNSA. The CDR3 DNA reads TGTGCCAGCAGCCTCGTGAGGGACAGACAAGAGACCCAGTACTTC. This translates into CASSLVRDRQETQYF.

V is TRBV18 and J is TRBJ2-2, with 8 nucleotides matching TRBD1. After removal of 3 bases from V and 5 bases from J, the junction contained 5 bases not matched to a gene. The germline V gene has CDR1 KGHSH and CDR2 LQKENI. This CDR3 has 15 amino acids. CDR3 region: CASSPLGQGTGELFF. The CDR3 coding sequence is TGTGCCAGCTCACCCCTCGGACAGGGTACCGGGGAGCTGTTTTTT.

This clone was counted a single time. The chain employs TRBV15 and TRBJ2-1; 8 nucleotides line up with TRBD2. With V trimmed by 6 bases and J by 1 base, 11 bases remained unmatched. Germline V lookup: CDR1 LNHNV, CDR2 YYDKDF (reference sequence). This CDR3 region has 17 residues. The CDR3 region has the DNA TGTGCCACCAGGGATGAAGCGGGGGTCCCTTCCTACAATGAGCAGTTCTTC. Its translation: CATRDEAGVPSYNEQFF.

This clone was picked up one time. The J gene is TRBJ2-3, the V gene TRBV18; 11 bases align to TRBD1. The CDR3 length is 16 residues. CDR1 and CDR2 (germline): KGHSH, LQKENI. The ends lost 3 bases at V and 5 bases at J; junction bases unmatched: 7. The CDR3 sequence is CASSPLGQGAIDTQYF. The CDR3 region has the DNA TGTGCCAGCTCACCCCTAGGACAGGGGGCTATAGATACGCAGTATTTT.

The chain uses TRBV9 and TRBJ2-5, with 7 bases that match TRBD1. The germline gives CDR1 SGDLS, CDR2 YYNGEE. J lost 10 bases, V lost 4 bases, and 31 bases had no gene match. The CDR3 runs to 20 residues. CDR3 sequence reads: CASSTRFGGQVRVSIRGQYF. CDR3 bases: TGTGCCAGCAGCACCCGCTTTGGAGGACAGGTGCGTGTAAGTATCCGAGGCCAGTACTTC.